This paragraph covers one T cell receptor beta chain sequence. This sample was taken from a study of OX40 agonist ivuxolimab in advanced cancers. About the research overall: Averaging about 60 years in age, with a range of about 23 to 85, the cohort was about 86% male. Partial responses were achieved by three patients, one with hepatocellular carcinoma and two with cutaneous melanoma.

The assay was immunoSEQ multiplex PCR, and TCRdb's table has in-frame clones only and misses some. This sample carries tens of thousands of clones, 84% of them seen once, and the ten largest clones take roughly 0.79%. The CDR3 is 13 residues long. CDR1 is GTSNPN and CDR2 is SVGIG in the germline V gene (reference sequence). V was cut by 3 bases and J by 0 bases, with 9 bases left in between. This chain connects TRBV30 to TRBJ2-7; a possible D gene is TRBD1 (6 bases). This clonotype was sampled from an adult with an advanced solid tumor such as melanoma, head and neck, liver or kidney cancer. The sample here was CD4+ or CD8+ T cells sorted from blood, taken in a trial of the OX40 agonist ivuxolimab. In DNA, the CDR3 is TGTGCCTGGAGCCGACAGGCCTCCTACGAGCAGTACTTC. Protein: CAWSRQASYEQYF.